This T cell receptor (beta chain) was identified in a study of blood T cell repertoires in COVID-19. For the study at large: The United States, Italy and Spain were the sources of the acute and convalescent COVID-19 samples. T cells, B-cell-depleted T cells, or PBMCs provided the cDNA or gDNA that served as material.

Trimming cost V 5 bases and J 4 bases; bases outside gene matches: 4. This CDR3 is built from 15 residues. The germline gives CDR1 SEHNR, CDR2 FQNEAQ (reference sequence). In the original analysis: Amplified reference gene primers provided the basis for estimating nucleated cell counts. TCRdb keeps only in-frame clones here, not all; method: immunoSEQ multiplex PCR. The DNA gave D and trimming, while V, J and clone size come from that table. This table has about 76,000 clones, around 90% appearing once. Material for sequencing was peripheral blood. This TCR came from a human donor in a cohort sampled during active COVID-19. This chain joins TRBV7-9 and TRBJ2-1; 11 bases line up with TRBD2. The CDR3 sequence: CASSLSGGVYNEQFF. Written as DNA, the CDR3 is TGTGCCAGCAGCCTTAGCGGGGGGGTTTACAATGAGCAGTTCTTC.